Following are 7 T cell receptor beta chains from one sample sequenced in a study of blood T cell repertoires in COVID-19. This table comes from immunoSEQ multiplex PCR, and its TCRdb copy is limited to in-frame clones, with some not included. The repertoire holds about 240,000 clones, with around 87% as singletons. The specimen sequenced was peripheral blood. The receptor set was obtained from a man aged 60 to 69 who had recovered from COVID-19.

DNA of the CDR3: TGTGCCACCAGCAGAGATGAGAGAGTTGGCAATCAGCCCCAGCATTTT. This codes for CATSRDERVGNQPQHF. The chain employs TRBV15 and TRBJ1-5; unclear D gene. The germline V gene encodes CDR1 LNHNV and CDR2 YYDKDF (reference sequence). The CDR3 covers 16 residues. V dropped 0 bases and J dropped 2 bases, with 11 bases sitting between them.

The V and J genes are TRBV19 and TRBJ2-3, with D possibly matching TRBD2 (6 bases). The CDR3 extends over 15 amino acids. The germline V gene has CDR1 LNHDA and CDR2 SQIVND (reference sequence). Trimming cost V 6 bases and J 0 bases, with 13 bases left between them. The CDR3 loop is CASRDFGTSTDTQYF. Written as DNA, the CDR3 is TGTGCCAGTAGAGACTTTGGGACTAGCACAGATACGCAGTATTTT.

The chain recombines TRBV24-1 with TRBJ1-2, with 8 bases matching TRBD1. Germline V gives CDR1 KGHDR, CDR2 SFDVKD. The CDR3 loop spans 15 amino acids. V was clipped by 10 bases and J by 6 bases; unmatched bases: 15. CDR3 amino acids: CATQARDRKRDGYTF. DNA of the CDR3: TGTGCCACTCAAGCCCGGGACAGGAAACGTGATGGCTACACCTTC.

This chain uses TRBV5-1 with TRBJ2-3; 15 bases line up with TRBD2. Germline V gene lookup returns CDR1 SGHRS and CDR2 YFSETQ. This CDR3 is built from 15 residues. V trimming: 3 bases; J trimming: 13 bases; junction bases outside the gene matches: 9. The CDR3 here is CASSSSGLAGGIEYF. CDR3 bases: TGCGCCAGCAGCTCGTCAGGACTAGCGGGGGGGATTGAGTATTTT.

The chain combines TRBV9 with TRBJ1-2; maybe TRBD1 (5 bases). Germline CDR1 is SGDLS and CDR2 is YYNGEE. This CDR3 region has 12 residues. V dropped 7 bases and J dropped 5 bases, with 12 bases sitting between them. The CDR3 sequence: CASQGTAYGYTF. The DNA of the CDR3 is TGTGCCAGCCAAGGGACTGCTTATGGCTACACCTTC. The full variable domain, rest sourced from reference TRBV9 and TRBJ1-2, is DSGVTQTPKHLITATGQRVTLRCSPRSGDLSVYWYQQSLDQGLQFLIQYYNGEERAKGNILERFSAQQFPDLHSELNLSSLELGDSALYFCASQGTAYGYTFGSGTRLTVV.

The chain carries TRBV28 and TRBJ1-4, with unresolved D. This CDR3 has 17 residues. Germline V gives CDR1 MDHEN, CDR2 SYDVKM. The V end was cut by 5 bases, the J end by 0 bases, with 16 bases between. CDR3 DNA sequence: TGTGCCAGCAGTAACCACGGGAGAGTTGCAACTAATGAAAAACTGTTTTTT. Protein sequence: CASSNHGRVATNEKLFF.

This clone is a singleton in its sample. V gene TRBV11-1 combines with J gene TRBJ1-1; D is possibly TRBD1 (5 bases). Trimming removed 5 bases at V and 4 bases at J, with 11 bases between. Looked up from germline, CDR1 is SGHAT and CDR2 is FQDESV (reference sequence). This CDR3 spans 13 amino acids. CDR3 loop: CASSRWGGTEAFF. The CDR3 DNA reads as TGTGCCAGCAGCCGCTGGGGGGGCACTGAAGCTTTCTTT.